Ten or more counts support the clone carrying this T cell receptor (beta chain). No antigen is known for it. This sample is drawn from a study of Graves' ophthalmopathy and Graves' hyperthyroidism. Study-level background: The study drew peripheral blood at initial diagnosis, before any treatment.

Moderate-to-severe activity, with CAS ≥3, NOSPECS ≥4 and duration under 3 months, characterized the donors with ophthalmopathy. Symptoms, serum thyroxine and TRAb, thyroid ultrasound, and orbital computed tomography formed the diagnostic basis. TCR beta CDR3 regions were amplified from RNA transcripts. RT-PCR with HTBI primers came first, then second-round multiplex PCR. One entry per CDR3 protein, called by TCRdb with MiXCR from the multiplex PCR reads. The table lists roughly 300,000 distinct CDR3 sequences, about 17% of them singletons. Study-level points and caveats: Blood repertoires reportedly contained most expanded thyroid clonotypes above 0.001 frequency.

Germline assignment: CDR1 MNHEY and CDR2 SVGEGT. The CDR3 loop spans 14 amino acids. The V and J ends lost 5 bases and 6 bases, in that order; junction bases with no gene match: 10. The clonotype originates from an adult man with Graves' ophthalmopathy. Sequencing was carried out using peripheral blood. The V call is TRBV6-2 or TRBV6-3, the J call TRBJ2-7; 7 bases are a match to TRBD1. The CDR3 nucleotides are TGTGCCAGCAGTCAAGACAGGGTAACTACCGAGCAGTACTTC. Translation gives CASSQDRVTTEQYF.